The TCR beta chain described here comes from a study of T cells after yellow fever vaccination. Study as a whole: Low-cell-number fractions were prepared with SMART-Seq v4 Ultra Low Input. Study observations and caveats: CD4 and CD8 compartments shared a small share of clonotypes, likely from convergent recombination.

CDR1 DFQATT and CDR2 SNEGSKA come from the germline V gene (reference sequence). The CDR3 sequence is 13 residues long. V was shortened by 5 bases and J by 5 bases, with 15 bases between the two germline ends. This clonotype has only a few counts. Its antigen is not known. TCRdb ran MiXCR on the 5' RACE reads and lists one entry per CDR3 protein. The table lists fewer than 500,000 distinct CDR3 sequences, approximately 18% of them singletons. This material consisted of PBMCs, taken before the yellow fever booster vaccination. V and J are TRBV20-1 and TRBJ1-1; D remains ambiguous. This clonotype was obtained from a man younger than 35 who received the YFV17D yellow fever vaccine. CDR3 sequence (DNA): TGCAGTGCTCCTAGGGCTACAAAGACTGAAGCTTTCTTT. The encoded protein is CSAPRATKTEAFF.